This TCR beta chain was obtained from a study of cytomegalovirus exposure and HLA in healthy donors. This clone showed up just once. The CDR3 spans 13 residues. The junction had 5 bases not matched to a gene; V was cut back by 5 bases and J by 5 bases. Looked up from germline, CDR1 is SGHTA and CDR2 is FQGTGA. A multiplex PCR was run with 60 Vbeta primers and 13 Jbeta primers. The method was immunoSEQ multiplex PCR; TCRdb's version includes in-frame clones alone and lacks a portion of them. The repertoire holds about 63,000 clones, with roughly 77% as singletons. The chain uses TRBV7-3 and TRBJ2-7; TRBD1 matches 8 bases. The sequence derives from a woman aged 40 to 49 in good health and CMV-seropositive. The material sequenced was PBMCs. Written as DNA, the CDR3 is TGTGCCAGCAGCCCTCGGACAGGGCACGAGCAGTACTTC. It translates to CASSPRTGHEQYF.